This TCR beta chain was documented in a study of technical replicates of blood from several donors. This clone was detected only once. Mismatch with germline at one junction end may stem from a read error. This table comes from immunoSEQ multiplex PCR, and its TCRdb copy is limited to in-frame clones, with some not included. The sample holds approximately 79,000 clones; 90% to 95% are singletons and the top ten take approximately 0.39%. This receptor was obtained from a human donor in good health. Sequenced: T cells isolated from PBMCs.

CDR3 in amino acids: CASTLWALPTGELFF. In DNA form, the CDR3 reads TGCGCCAGCACCTTGTGGGCCCTGCCCACCGGGGAGCTGTTTTTT. The rearrangement links TRBV5-1 to TRBJ2-2; no clear D. CDR3 size: 15 residues. The germline V gene encodes CDR1 SGHRS and CDR2 YFSETQ.